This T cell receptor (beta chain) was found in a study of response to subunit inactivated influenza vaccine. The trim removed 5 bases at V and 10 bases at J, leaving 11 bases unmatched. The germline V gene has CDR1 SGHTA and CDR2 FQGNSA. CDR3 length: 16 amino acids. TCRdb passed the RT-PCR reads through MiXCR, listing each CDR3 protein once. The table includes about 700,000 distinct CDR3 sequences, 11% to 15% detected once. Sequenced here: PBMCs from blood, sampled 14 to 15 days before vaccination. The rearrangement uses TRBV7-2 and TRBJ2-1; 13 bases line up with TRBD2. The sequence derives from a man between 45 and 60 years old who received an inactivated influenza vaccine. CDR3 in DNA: TGTGCCAGCAGCCTTCTGACTAGCGGGGGGCCTTGGGAGCAGTTCTTC. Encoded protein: CASSLLTSGGPWEQFF.